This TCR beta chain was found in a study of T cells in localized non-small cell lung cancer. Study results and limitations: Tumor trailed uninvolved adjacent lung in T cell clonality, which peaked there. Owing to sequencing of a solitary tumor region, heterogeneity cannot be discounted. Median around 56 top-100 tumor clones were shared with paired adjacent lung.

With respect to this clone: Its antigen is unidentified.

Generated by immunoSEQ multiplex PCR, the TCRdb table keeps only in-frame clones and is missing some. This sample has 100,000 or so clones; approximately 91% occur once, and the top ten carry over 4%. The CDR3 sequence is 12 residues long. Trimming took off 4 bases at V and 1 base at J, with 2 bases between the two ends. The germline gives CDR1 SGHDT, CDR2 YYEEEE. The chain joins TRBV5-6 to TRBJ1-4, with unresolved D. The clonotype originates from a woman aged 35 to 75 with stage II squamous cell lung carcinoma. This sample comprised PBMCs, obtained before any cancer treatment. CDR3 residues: CASSITNEKLFF. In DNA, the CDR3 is TGTGCCAGCAGCATAACTAATGAAAAACTGTTTTTT.